A single sample is the source of the 29 T cell receptor beta chains below, sequenced in a study of identical twins. TCRdb independently ran MiXCR on the 5' RACE reads; one entry per CDR3 protein. The profile covers around 1.7 million distinct CDR3 sequences, with around 29% appearing a single time and approximately 0.25% taken by the ten largest. Sequenced input: cord blood. These receptors came from a newborn girl in good health.

This sequence joins TRBV10-2 and TRBJ1-2; D perhaps matches TRBD1 (6 bases). In germline, CDR1 is WSHSY, CDR2 SAAADI. Trimming took off 0 bases at V and 4 bases at J, with 12 bases between the two ends. This CDR3 comprises 15 residues. Written as DNA, the CDR3 is TGCGCCAGCAGTGAGTCTCCGGGACACTCCTATGGCTACACCTTC. Its translation is CASSESPGHSYGYTF.

This sequence joins TRBV12-3 or TRBV12-4 and TRBJ1-6, with TRBD1 as a possible D gene (5 bases). Trimming cost V 0 bases and J 2 bases, with 8 bases left between them. The CDR3 has 16 residues. CDR3 bases: TGTGCCAGCAGTTTAGCGGGACTTCCCTATAATTCACCCCTCCACTTT. Amino acid sequence: CASSLAGLPYNSPLHF.

This clonotype was counted between two and nine times. The chain employs TRBV11-2 and TRBJ2-1, with 9 bases matching TRBD2. CDR1 and CDR2 (germline): SGHAT, FQNNGV. This CDR3 is 15 amino acids long. The trim removed 2 bases at V and 8 bases at J, leaving 7 bases unmatched. The CDR3, as DNA: TGTGCCAGCAGCTTATTTAGCGGGAGAAGGGATGAGCAGTTCTTC. As protein: CASSLFSGRRDEQFF. The complete variable domain, with remaining parts taken from reference TRBV11-2 and TRBJ2-1, reads EAGVAQSPRYKIIEKRQSVAFWCNPISGHATLYWYQQILGQGPKLLIQFQNNGVVDDSQLPKDRFSAERLKGVDSTLKIQPAKLEDSAVYLCASSLFSGRRDEQFFGPGTRLTVL.

The table lists this clonotype with a few counts. The chain uses TRBV3-1 and TRBJ1-2; D is perhaps TRBD1 (5 bases). CDR3 length: 13 residues. Germline CDR1 and CDR2: LGHDT and YNNKEL (reference sequence). Between the trimmed V and J ends, which lost 4 bases and 4 bases, there was a span of 10 bases. This CDR3 reads CASSRGAGYGYTF. The CDR3 bases are TGTGCCAGCAGCCGAGGGGCGGGCTATGGCTACACCTTC.

This rearrangement joins TRBV29-1 to TRBJ2-4; tentatively, D is TRBD1 or TRBD2 (7 bases each). TRBJ2-7 explains the end of the DNA better; the J call may be wrong. CDR1 and CDR2 from the germline V gene are SQVTM and ANQGSEA. CDR3 length equals 15 residues. The CDR3 is CSVAVGRGLDDEQYF. CDR3 DNA: TGCAGCGTTGCGGTGGGGAGGGGGCTAGACGACGAGCAGTACTTC.

This clonotype was detected once. This could be a read error, since a much larger clone is one nucleotide away. The V and J genes are TRBV10-3 and TRBJ2-1; D is unclear. Germline values: CDR1 ENHRY, CDR2 SYGVKD. There are 14 residues in the CDR3. The CDR3 spells CAVSESRHPNEQFF. CDR3 DNA sequence: TGTGCCGTCAGTGAGTCGAGGCACCCCAATGAGCAGTTCTTC.

This clonotype has a handful of counts. J is TRBJ2-1 and V is TRBV7-8; D gene ambiguous. The CDR3 has 17 residues. V dropped 1 base and J dropped 0 bases, with 13 bases sitting between them. The germline CDR1 and CDR2 sequences are SGHVS and FQNEAQ. CDR3 residues: CASSLVRRMSSYNEQFF. In nucleotides, the CDR3 is TGTGCCAGCAGCTTAGTTCGACGGATGAGCTCCTACAATGAGCAGTTCTTC.

The V and J genes are TRBV6-5 and TRBJ1-1, with no clear D. The V end lost 2 bases, the J end lost 3 bases, and 7 bases lay between the germline ends. CDR1 and CDR2 (germline): MNHEY, SVGAGI. This CDR3 contains 13 residues. The CDR3 nucleotides are TGTGCCAGCAGTTACGGGAAGGACACTGAAGCTTTCTTT. Translation: CASSYGKDTEAFF.

The V and J genes are TRBV4-2 and TRBJ2-3; the D is unclear. V lost 0 bases, J lost 4 bases, and 8 bases lay in between. The CDR3 length is 14 residues. Germline V gene lookup returns CDR1 LGHNA and CDR2 YNFKEQ. The CDR3 loop reads CASSQEPNADTQYF. The DNA for the CDR3 is TGTGCCAGCAGCCAAGAGCCCAACGCAGATACGCAGTATTTT.

This clonotype was seen a few times. This chain connects TRBV20-1 to TRBJ2-4; 10 nucleotides match TRBD2. The DNA end lines up better with TRBJ2-5; the J call may be wrong. Germline lookup yields CDR1 DFQATT and CDR2 SNEGSKA (reference sequence). CDR3 length: 14 residues. CDR3: CSARGRLAGETQYF. The CDR3 DNA reads TGCAGTGCTAGGGGGAGACTAGCGGGAGAGACCCAGTACTTC.

The chain uses TRBV12-3 or TRBV12-4 and TRBJ2-3; possible D gene TRBD2, 6 bases. Trimming pared 8 bases from V and 4 bases from J, leaving 13 bases between. This CDR3 is built from 13 residues. This chain's CDR3 is CASRWSSADTQYF. The DNA for the CDR3 is TGTGCCAGCCGATGGTCTAGCGCAGATACGCAGTATTTT.

This clonotype has a handful of counts. The chain has TRBV20-1 and TRBJ2-1, with TRBD2 matching 13 bases. This CDR3 spans 16 amino acids. Germline CDR1 and CDR2: DFQATT and SNEGSKA (reference sequence). J lost 0 bases, V lost 5 bases, and 4 bases had no gene match. CDR3 coding DNA: TGCAGTGCTGAGACTAGCGGGAGGCCCTCCTACAATGAGCAGTTCTTC. Encoded protein: CSAETSGRPSYNEQFF.

The chain employs TRBV27 and TRBJ2-4; 11 bases agree with TRBD2. The J call could be wrong; TRBJ2-7 is a better fit for the DNA end. CDR1 and CDR2 (germline): MNHEY, SMNVEV (reference sequence). This CDR3 is 15 amino acids long. CDR3 in amino acids: CASSSVAGGNYEQYF. DNA for the CDR3: TGTGCCAGCAGTTCCGTAGCGGGAGGGAACTACGAGCAGTACTTC.

V and J are TRBV27 and TRBJ1-1; D may be TRBD1 (5 bases). Trimming removed 5 bases at V and 1 base at J, with 20 bases between. This CDR3 contains 17 residues. Germline V CDR1 and CDR2: MNHEY, SMNVEV (reference sequence). CDR3 in DNA: TGTGCCAGCAGTCCCCGGGGGGACCGGCTTCGGAACACTGAAGCTTTCTTT. Translating it yields CASSPRGDRLRNTEAFF.

This clonotype has a handful of counts. V is TRBV10-3 and J is TRBJ2-7; TRBD1 is a possible D gene (7 bases). This CDR3 has 19 amino acids. CDR1 and CDR2 from the germline V gene are ENHRY and SYGVKD. Trimming took off 0 bases at V and 3 bases at J, with 24 bases between the two ends. The CDR3 DNA sequence: TGTGCCATCAGTGAGTCTCTGGGGCTAGCAGGGGGGAAAGGCTACGAGCAGTACTTC. Encoded protein: CAISESLGLAGGKGYEQYF.

The V gene is TRBV25-1, the J gene TRBJ2-5; 11 bases map to TRBD2. Per the germline V gene, CDR1 is MGHDK and CDR2 is SYGVNS. The V segment lost 1 base and the J segment 11 bases; nucleotides outside the gene matches: 3. This CDR3 has 13 residues. CDR3 nucleotide sequence: TGTGCCAGCAGTGAATTTAGCGGGGGGGAGCAGTACTTC. Translating it yields CASSEFSGGEQYF.

Concerning this clonotype: One end of the junction is discordant with germline, which a read error may explain. The CDR3: CASSLGPPGRKDNEQSF. For the CDR3, the DNA is TGTGCCAGCAGCTTAGGCCCCCCAGGGCGTAAGGACAATGAGCAGTCCTTC. The chain uses TRBV11-2 and TRBJ2-1, with a possible D match to TRBD1 (5 bases). The length of the CDR3 is 17 residues. The germline V gene has CDR1 SGHAT and CDR2 FQNNGV.

This clonotype was counted only a few times. This chain connects TRBV11-2 to TRBJ2-1; TRBD1 aligns across 7 bases. Germline V gives CDR1 SGHAT, CDR2 FQNNGV. This CDR3 spans 17 amino acids. The J segment lost 0 bases and the V segment lost 4 bases, leaving 9 bases of the junction unmatched. DNA of the CDR3: TGTGCCAGCAGCTATGGACGGGGACAGAGCTCCTACAATGAGCAGTTCTTC. Amino acid sequence: CASSYGRGQSSYNEQFF.

The chain recombines TRBV6-6 with TRBJ1-2; TRBD1 is a possible D gene (6 bases). Germline CDR1 is MNHNY and CDR2 is SVGAGI (reference sequence). V lost 5 bases and J lost 1, with 20 bases in between. The CDR3 is 17 amino acids. CDR3 region: CASSRVTGRVDNYGYTF. As DNA, the CDR3 is TGTGCCAGCAGTAGGGTGACAGGACGGGTCGATAACTATGGCTACACCTTC.

The chain joins TRBV21-1 to TRBJ2-1; TRBD2, the table's D call, was not compared with the DNA. TRBV21-1 is labeled a pseudogene. CDR3 length: 17 amino acids. This CDR3 is CASNQSPPQTSGRTQFF. Written as DNA, the CDR3 is TGTGCCAGCAACCAAAGTCCCCCACAAACTAGCGGGAGGACGCAGTTCTTC.

This chain uses TRBV28 with TRBJ2-3, with 12 positions matching TRBD1. The CDR3 is 16 residues long. Germline V CDR1 and CDR2: MDHEN, SYDVKM. V was clipped by 5 bases and J by 1 base; unmatched bases: 4. The CDR3 DNA reads as TGTGCCAGCAGTCCATGGGACAGGGGGCGCACAGATACGCAGTATTTT. Protein sequence: CASSPWDRGRTDTQYF. The full variable domain, in which reference TRBV28 and TRBJ2-3 provide the parts outside the CDR3, is DVKVTQSSRYLVKRTGEKVFLECVQDMDHENMFWYRQDPGLGLRLIYFSYDVKMKEKGDIPEGYSVSREKKERFSLILESASTNQTSMYLCASSPWDRGRTDTQYFGPGTRLTVL.

This chain joins TRBV7-2 and TRBJ2-5, with 9 bases fitting TRBD1. Matching the DNA end better, TRBJ2-7 makes the J call doubtful. This CDR3 contains 14 residues. Germline V gene lookup returns CDR1 SGHTA and CDR2 FQGNSA. This chain's CDR3 is CASSLDRGRFEQYF. The CDR3 DNA is TGTGCCAGCAGCTTAGACAGGGGGCGCTTCGAGCAGTACTTC.

The rearrangement joins TRBV27 to TRBJ1-6; 9 bases are shared with TRBD1. CDR3 length: 15 amino acids. Trimming took 3 bases from V and 9 from J; bases not matched to a gene: 6. Germline loops: CDR1 MNHEY, CDR2 SMNVEV (reference sequence). The CDR3 nucleotides are TGTGCCAGCAGTTTCCAACAGGGGGCCGGTTCACCCCTCCACTTT. Protein sequence: CASSFQQGAGSPLHF.

The V call is TRBV3-1, the J call TRBJ2-4; maybe TRBD2 (7 bases). Germline CDR1 reads LGHDT; CDR2 reads YNNKEL (reference sequence). Trimming left V 4 bases short and J 1 base short, with 17 bases between. This CDR3 comprises 17 residues. CDR3 bases: TGTGCCAGCAGCCGGTCGGCGGGGGCCCTGGCCAAAAACATTCAGTACTTC. Its protein is CASSRSAGALAKNIQYF.

The V gene is TRBV5-1, the J gene TRBJ2-3, with 8 bases identical to TRBD1. V dropped 4 bases and J dropped 0; count of bases not matched to a gene: 10. Germline lookup yields CDR1 SGHRS and CDR2 YFSETQ. The CDR3 loop spans 17 amino acids. The CDR3 nucleotides are TGCGCCAGCAGCCAATCAGGGGGCCGGTTTAGCACAGATACGCAGTATTTT. It specifies CASSQSGGRFSTDTQYF.

This clonotype has a handful of counts. V and J are TRBV5-1 and TRBJ1-4; no definite D call. The CDR3 sequence is 14 residues long. Trimming shortened V by 3 bases and J by 7 bases, and 13 bases separated the two germline ends. Germline CDR1 is SGHRS and CDR2 is YFSETQ. CDR3 loop: CASSSNSILEKLFF. For the CDR3, the DNA is TGCGCCAGCAGCTCTAATTCCATCCTTGAAAAACTGTTTTTT.

This clonotype was counted between two and nine times. The chain carries TRBV4-2 and TRBJ1-4; D gene uncertain. Trimming cost V 3 bases and J 5 bases, with 13 bases left between them. The CDR3 runs to 15 residues. Germline V gene lookup returns CDR1 LGHNA and CDR2 YNFKEQ. The DNA for the CDR3 is TGTGCCAGCAGCCAGACAAACAGTCCCAATGAAAAACTGTTTTTT. Translating gives CASSQTNSPNEKLFF.

V gene TRBV18 combines with J gene TRBJ2-7; D perhaps matches TRBD2 (7 bases). The ends were cut back, 5 bases at V and 4 bases at J, with 15 bases in the middle. The CDR3 is 14 amino acids. Germline CDR1 is KGHSH and CDR2 is LQKENI. The CDR3 DNA reads TGTGCCAGCTCAAGAACGGGGGGCAAGTACGAGCAGTACTTC. It yields the protein CASSRTGGKYEQYF.

This clonotype came up many times. The chain is built from TRBV6-5 and TRBJ1-2; perhaps TRBD1 as D (6 bases). The CDR3 sequence is 13 residues long. Germline loops: CDR1 MNHEY, CDR2 SVGAGI. V was pared by 2 bases and J by 2 bases, with 6 bases between. CDR3 region: CASSYTGNYGYTF. The CDR3 region has the DNA TGTGCCAGCAGTTACACAGGGAACTATGGCTACACCTTC.